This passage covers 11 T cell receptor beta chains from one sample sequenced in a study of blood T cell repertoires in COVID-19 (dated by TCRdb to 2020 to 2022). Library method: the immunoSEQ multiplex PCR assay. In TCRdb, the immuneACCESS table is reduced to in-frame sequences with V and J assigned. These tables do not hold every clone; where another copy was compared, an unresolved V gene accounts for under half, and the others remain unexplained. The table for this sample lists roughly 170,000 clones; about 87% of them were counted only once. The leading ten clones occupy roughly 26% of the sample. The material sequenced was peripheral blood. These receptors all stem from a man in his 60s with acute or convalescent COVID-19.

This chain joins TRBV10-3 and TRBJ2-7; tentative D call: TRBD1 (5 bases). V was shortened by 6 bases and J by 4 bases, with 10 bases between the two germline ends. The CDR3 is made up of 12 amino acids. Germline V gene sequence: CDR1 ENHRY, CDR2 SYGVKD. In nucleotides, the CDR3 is TGTGCCATCAGCCCTACAGGTTACGAGCAGTACGTC. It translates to CAISPTGYEQYV.

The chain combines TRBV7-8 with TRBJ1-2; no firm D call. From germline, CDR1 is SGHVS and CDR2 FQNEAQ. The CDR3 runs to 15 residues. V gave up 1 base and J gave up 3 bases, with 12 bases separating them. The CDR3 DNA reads TGTGCCAGCAGCTTAGGTCACGTAGCCGACTATGGCTACACCTTC. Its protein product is CASSLGHVADYGYTF.

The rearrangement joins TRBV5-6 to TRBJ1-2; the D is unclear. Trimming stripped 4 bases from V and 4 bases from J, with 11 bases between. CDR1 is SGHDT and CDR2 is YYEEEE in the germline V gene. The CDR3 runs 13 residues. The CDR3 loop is CASSTGTAYGYTF. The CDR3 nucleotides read TGTGCCAGCAGCACCGGTACCGCCTATGGCTACACCTTC.

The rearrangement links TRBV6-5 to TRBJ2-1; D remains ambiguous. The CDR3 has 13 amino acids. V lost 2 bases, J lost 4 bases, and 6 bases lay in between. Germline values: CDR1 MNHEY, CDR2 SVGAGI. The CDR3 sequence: CASSYGRYNEQFF. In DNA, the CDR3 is TGTGCCAGCAGTTACGGGCGTTACAATGAGCAGTTCTTC.

The CDR3 loop reads CASSPGTSGGNTDTQYF. CDR3 nucleotides: TGCGCCAGCAGTCCCGGGACTAGCGGGGGCAACACAGATACGCAGTATTTT. The V gene is TRBV5-1, the J gene TRBJ2-3, with 14 bases aligning to TRBD2. Germline V gene sequence: CDR1 SGHRS, CDR2 YFSETQ. CDR3 length equals 17 residues. J lost 2 bases, V lost 5 bases, and 7 bases had no gene match.

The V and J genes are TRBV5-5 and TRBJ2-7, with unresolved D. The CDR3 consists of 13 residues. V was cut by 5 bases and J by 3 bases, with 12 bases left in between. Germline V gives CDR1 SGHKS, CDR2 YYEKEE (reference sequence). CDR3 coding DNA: TGTGCCAGCAGTTACAATTCGCACTACGAGCAGTACTTC. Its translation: CASSYNSHYEQYF.

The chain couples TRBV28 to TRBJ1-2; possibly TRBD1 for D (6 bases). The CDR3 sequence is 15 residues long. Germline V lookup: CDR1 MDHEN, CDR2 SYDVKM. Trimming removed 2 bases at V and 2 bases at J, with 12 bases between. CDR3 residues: CASSLPQGSNYGYTF. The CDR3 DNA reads TGTGCCAGCAGTTTACCACAGGGAAGCAACTATGGCTACACCTTC.

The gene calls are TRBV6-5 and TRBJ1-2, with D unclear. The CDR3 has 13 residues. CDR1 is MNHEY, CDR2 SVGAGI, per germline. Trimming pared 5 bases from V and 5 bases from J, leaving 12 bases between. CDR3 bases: TGTGCCAGCAGTCAGGCGGGTTATTATGGCTACACCTTC. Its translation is CASSQAGYYGYTF.

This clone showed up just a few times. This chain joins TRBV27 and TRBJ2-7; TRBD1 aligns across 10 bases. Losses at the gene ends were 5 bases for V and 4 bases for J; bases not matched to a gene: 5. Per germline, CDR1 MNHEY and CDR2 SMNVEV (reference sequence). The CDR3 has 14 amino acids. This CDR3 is CASSPRQGAYEQYV. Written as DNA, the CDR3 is TGTGCCAGCAGTCCTCGACAGGGGGCGTACGAGCAGTACGTC.

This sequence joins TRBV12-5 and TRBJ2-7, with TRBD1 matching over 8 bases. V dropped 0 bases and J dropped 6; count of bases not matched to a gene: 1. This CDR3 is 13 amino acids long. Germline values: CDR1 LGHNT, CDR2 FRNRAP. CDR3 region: CASGLVTGGEQYF. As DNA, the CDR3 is TGTGCTAGTGGTTTGGTAACAGGGGGCGAGCAGTACTTC.

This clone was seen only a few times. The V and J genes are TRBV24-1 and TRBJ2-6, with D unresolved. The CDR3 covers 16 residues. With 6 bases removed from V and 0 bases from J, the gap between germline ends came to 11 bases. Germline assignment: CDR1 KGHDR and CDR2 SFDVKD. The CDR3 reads CATSFSGPSGANVLTF. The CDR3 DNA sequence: TGTGCCACCAGTTTTTCGGGTCCCTCTGGGGCCAACGTCCTGACTTTC.